This TCR beta chain was found in a study of shared clonotypes between healthy human individuals. Donors, without exception, were Caucasian adults residing in Nashville, Tennessee. Partitioning of CD4+ cells yielded a CD45RA+ naive subset and a CD45RA-negative memory subset. About this clone itself: Its antigen is undetermined.

Study outcomes and limitations: Rarefaction showed sorted-subset sequencing was incomplete despite large depth.

The authors split each subset's genomic DNA evenly across several immunoSEQ plates. Data came from immunoSEQ multiplex PCR; TCRdb stores just in-frame clones and leaves some out. Of about 1.1 million clones listed, 70% to 80% are singletons. The CDR3 is 16 residues long. V shed 0 bases, J shed 2 bases, and the junction held 5 bases outside the gene matches. CDR1 is SGHRS, CDR2 YFSETQ, per germline. What was sequenced was memory CD4+ T cells from PBMCs. Described subset: CD45RA-negative fraction. This sequence was found in a man aged 18 to 35 in good health. Some clones in this sample may be carry-over from other donors' samples. The chain uses TRBV5-1 and TRBJ2-5; 9 bases align to TRBD2. This CDR3 is CASSLAEAGGQETQYF. The CDR3 coding sequence is TGCGCCAGCAGCTTGGCTGAGGCGGGAGGGCAAGAGACCCAGTACTTC.